This T cell receptor beta chain came from a study of shared clonotypes between healthy human individuals (dated by TCRdb to the early 2020s). Context from the whole study: A few men and a couple of women, aged 18 to 49 years, made up the cohort. Per donor, three plates each were used for CD4 naive and CD4 memory, two for CD8 naive, and one for CD8 memory. Leukapheresis yielded between about 0.85 and 10 billion PBMCs per donor. Different laboratories and diverse techniques were used to prepare libraries and sequence TCR repertoires, to increase sequencing depth and limit assay-specific biases. To estimate repertoire size and how much clonotypes are shared between individuals, the study performed deep sequencing of blood TCR repertoires from 4 to 6 healthy adults. Overall study outcomes, separate from this receptor: The small number of donors limited the genetic and exposure-history diversity represented. Naive subsets generally had larger estimated clonotype richness than memory subsets did. Compared with non-shared clonotypes, clonotypes shared by all four sorted-subset donors had higher generation probabilities. Sampling was restricted to blood, and TCR repertoires in tissues likely differ from the TCR repertoires found in blood. When a handful of donors were compared, the shared fraction of clonotypes was around 5% for naive CD4, more than 3% for naive CD8, about 2.5% for memory CD4, and roughly 0.43% for memory CD8. Incomplete sequencing was indicated by rarefaction of sorted-subset datasets, despite the large sequencing depth. Based on pairwise subsampling, the degree of clonotype sharing among donors was expected to be affected by sequencing depth.

TCR CDR3 regions were amplified from genomic DNA by multiplex PCR using the deep immunoSEQ assay. Extracted genomic DNA from each cell subset was distributed evenly across all wells of several immunoSEQ 96-well plates, and each plate was treated as a replicate. For sorted subsets, around 200 ng genomic DNA, equal to about 30,000 T cell genomes, was loaded into each replicate PCR. Purified libraries were measured with a Qubit 3.0 fluorometer, size-checked on a Bioanalyzer 2100, and measured again with the KAPA Library Quantification kit. A separate single-read 150-cycle Illumina NextSeq 550 flow cell was used to sequence each immunoSEQ 96-well plate. Per the authors' processing: Because only junctional sequences without quality scores were contained in the immunoSEQ output, filtering matching that applied to full-length reads could not be performed. Sequences were annotated with PyIR, a Python wrapper for IgBLAST v1.9, using IMGT germline references to assign V/J genes and CDR3. Any read was removed if the V/J assignment was weak (E-value above 1e-6), the CDR3 was missing, or the read contained stop codons, out-of-frame junctions, or ambiguous translated residues. V3J clonotypes were defined by identical inferred V gene, J gene, and CDR3 amino acid sequence. The percentage overlap between two repertoires was calculated by dividing the number of shared unique clonotypes by the size of the smaller repertoire. RTK rarefaction, the Chao1 estimator, and Recon v2.1 estimates of unobserved clonotypes were used to assess repertoire richness. Generation probabilities for all TCRbeta clonotypes obtained by the gDNA method from a handful of donors were computed using OLGA. The table comes from immuneACCESS by way of TCRdb, which keeps in-frame sequences with V and J called. Part of the clones is missing from these tables; in studies checked, under half for an unresolved V gene and the rest for unknown reasons. The D gene and trimming were derived from the DNA, and the V and J assignments and clone size from that table. For this sample the table gives some 1.1 million clones, of which 70% to 80% were detected only once. The ten most abundant clones make up approximately 0.9% of the sample.

This clone was seen a handful of times. There is no known antigen for this receptor. Per-base quality was not reported, and no clone a single base away is much larger than it. Donors were healthy HIV-negative adults with no recently reported acute infections or vaccinations. All donors were Caucasian adults living in Nashville, Tennessee, USA. Magnetic negative selection was used to enrich CD4+ T cells, after which naive cells were positively selected on CD45RA and the negative fraction became the memory subset. Blood was obtained by leukapheresis, after which PBMCs were separated by Ficoll-Histopaque density gradient centrifugation and cryopreserved in liquid nitrogen vapor phase. Purity and quantity of every magnetically sorted T cell population were checked by analytical flow cytometry. Each sorted fraction had its genomic DNA isolated and then quantified by UV absorbance on a Nanodrop 2000c. The CDR3 goes from the cysteine to the phenylalanine over 15 residues. Of all the DNA, just the CDR3 is kept, 45 bases in frame from base 1. As encoded in the germline V gene (reference sequence), CDR1 is LNHDA while CDR2 is SQIVND. A distance of 13 bases separates the germline ends of V and J, which lose 4 bases and 1 base respectively.

Recombination linked TRBV19 to TRBJ1-1; the D region possibly corresponds to TRBD1 (5 bases align). The TCR sequence derives from a man aged 18 to 35 in good health. Some clones in this sample may be carry-over from other donors' samples. The sequenced sample was memory CD4+ T cells from PBMCs. Reading the label with the study, this specimen's cell subset or site is: CD45RA-negative fraction. The DNA sequence is TGTGCCAGTAGTACCCGGGGGGAGGGGAACACTGAAGCTTTCTTT. It is translated as CASSTRGEGNTEAFF. The full variable domain, with segments outside the CDR3 supplied by the reference TRBV19 and TRBJ1-1 proteins, appears as DGGITQSPKYLFRKEGQNVTLSCEQNLNHDAMYWYRQDPGQGLRLIYYSQIVNDFQKGDIAEGYSVSREKKESFPLTVTSAQKNPTAFYLCASSTRGEGNTEAFFGQGTRLTVV.